Presented here are 20 T cell receptor beta chains from one specimen sequenced in a study of a mutant IDH1 vaccine in newly diagnosed glioma (dated by TCRdb to the early 2020s). For these receptors, no antigen is known. The method behind the library was the immunoSEQ multiplex PCR assay. Drawn from immuneACCESS, this table holds only the in-frame rearrangements with V and J called that TCRdb kept. Clones are partly lost; checked studies trace under half to an unresolved V gene and leave the rest unexplained. Within this sample are some 64,000 clones, with about 80% of them counted one time only. The ten biggest clones cover about 6% of the sample. This specimen's time point label, per the study, means: week 11, during vaccination. Each vaccine dose, consisting of 300 ug of a 20-mer mutant IDH1 peptide in Montanide, was administered subcutaneously with topical imiquimod. The sample consisted of PBMCs, taken from a glioma patient whose treatment included an IDH1 peptide vaccine. These TCRs come from a man in his forties or fifties with glioma.

The rearrangement uses TRBV27 and TRBJ2-3; D gene unclear. The CDR3 has 16 residues. CDR1 MNHEY and CDR2 SMNVEV come from the germline V gene (reference sequence). V lost 4 bases and J lost 1, with 15 bases in between. This CDR3 reads CASSSPDTFRTDTQYF. CDR3 nucleotides: TGTGCCAGCAGTTCTCCCGACACCTTCCGCACAGATACGCAGTATTTT.

A single count supports this clone. The chain has TRBV5-6 and TRBJ2-1; D remains ambiguous. Germline V lookup: CDR1 SGHDT, CDR2 YYEEEE. The V end was cut by 1 base, the J end by 4 bases, with 9 bases between. The CDR3 has 14 amino acids. CDR3 sequence reads: CASSLWSPYNEQFF. The CDR3 nucleotides are TGTGCCAGCAGCTTGTGGTCCCCATACAATGAGCAGTTCTTC.

This clone was seen only once. The chain has TRBV15 and TRBJ1-5; no firm D call. The V gene's germline CDR1 is LNHNV and CDR2 YYDKDF (reference sequence). The CDR3 is 13 residues long. V was trimmed by 0 bases and J by 3 bases, leaving 3 bases between them. The CDR3 protein is CATSRDINQPQHF. CDR3 DNA sequence: TGTGCCACCAGCAGAGATATCAATCAGCCCCAGCATTTT. Full variable domain (missing parts from reference TRBV15 and TRBJ1-5): DAMVIQNPRYQVTQFGKPVTLSCSQTLNHNVMYWYQQKSSQAPKLLFHYYDKDFNNEADTPDNFQSRRPNTSFCFLDIRSPGLGDTAMYLCATSRDINQPQHFGDGTRLSIL.

This chain links TRBV6-5 with TRBJ2-5; D remains unclear. V was trimmed by 6 bases and J by 4 bases, leaving 6 bases between them. The germline V gene has CDR1 MNHEY and CDR2 SVGAGI. CDR3 length: 11 amino acids. The CDR3 protein is CASSAGETQYF. The CDR3 coding sequence is TGTGCCAGCAGCGCCGGAGAGACCCAGTACTTC.

The chain employs TRBV10-3 and TRBJ2-1; D gene uncertain. The V and J ends lost 0 bases and 6 bases respectively, with 12 bases between them. This CDR3 has 15 amino acids. Germline V gene sequence: CDR1 ENHRY, CDR2 SYGVKD. In nucleotides, the CDR3 is TGTGCCATCAGTGAGTCAGGGATAGGGTTCAATGAGCAGTTCTTC. Protein sequence: CAISESGIGFNEQFF.

The chain employs TRBV5-4 and TRBJ2-4, with D uncertain. This CDR3 is 15 amino acids long. The germline V gene encodes CDR1 SGHNT and CDR2 YYREEE (reference sequence). The germline V and J ends were trimmed by 0 bases and 3 bases, with 10 bases remaining between them. The CDR3 here is CASSLDRPVKNIQYF. CDR3 sequence (DNA): TGTGCCAGCAGCTTGGACCGACCGGTCAAAAACATTCAGTACTTC.

This chain links TRBV7-6 with TRBJ2-2; perhaps TRBD1 as D (6 bases). V shed 2 bases and J shed 7 bases, with 14 bases lying between them. The CDR3 spans 15 residues. Germline assignment: CDR1 SGHVS and CDR2 FNYEAQ. The DNA of the CDR3 is TGTGCCAGCAGCTTAACACAGGGTGTAGGCGGGGAGCTGTTTTTT. Protein product: CASSLTQGVGGELFF.

The chain uses TRBV18 and TRBJ2-3; 10 nucleotides match TRBD2. This CDR3 has 16 residues. Trimming cost V 6 bases and J 3 bases; bases outside gene matches: 9. The germline V gene encodes CDR1 KGHSH and CDR2 LQKENI. The CDR3 loop reads CASSTLPSGSTDTQYF. In DNA form, the CDR3 reads TGTGCCAGCTCCACACTGCCTAGCGGGAGTACAGATACGCAGTATTTT.

The chain carries TRBV29-1 and TRBJ2-2; possibly TRBD1 for D (6 bases). The CDR3 loop spans 13 amino acids. V was trimmed by 3 bases and J by 6 bases, leaving 11 bases between them. CDR1 is SQVTM, CDR2 ANQGSEA, per germline. For the CDR3, the DNA is TGCAGCGTTGAGAAGGGGGTGCCCGGGGAGCTGTTTTTT. This sequence encodes CSVEKGVPGELFF.

V is TRBV20-1 and J is TRBJ1-5; D uncertain. Trimming stripped 3 bases from V and 5 bases from J, with 5 bases between. CDR1 is DFQATT and CDR2 is SNEGSKA in the germline V gene (reference sequence). CDR3 length equals 11 residues. The CDR3 loop is CSASNDQPQHF. The CDR3, as DNA: TGCAGTGCTAGTAATGATCAGCCCCAGCATTTT.

CDR3 sequence reads: CASSGEGANNSPLHF. The DNA of the CDR3 is TGCGCCAGCAGCGGAGAGGGGGCTAATAATTCACCCCTCCACTTT. V gene TRBV5-1 combines with J gene TRBJ1-6; 7 nucleotides align to TRBD1. The V and J ends lost 4 bases and 5 bases, in that order; junction bases with no gene match: 6. Germline CDR1 SGHRS, CDR2 YFSETQ. The CDR3 is 15 residues long.

The CDR3 DNA follows: TGTGCCAGCACCAGCCTTGACAGCTCCTACAATGAGCAGTTCTTC. Translated: CASTSLDSSYNEQFF. This chain joins TRBV28 and TRBJ2-1; D possibly corresponds to TRBD1 (5 bases). Germline loops: CDR1 MDHEN, CDR2 SYDVKM. With 7 bases removed from V and 0 bases from J, the gap between germline ends came to 13 bases. The CDR3 totals 15 residues. Full variable domain (rest looked up from reference TRBV28 and TRBJ2-1): DVKVTQSSRYLVKRTGEKVFLECVQDMDHENMFWYRQDPGLGLRLIYFSYDVKMKEKGDIPEGYSVSREKKERFSLILESASTNQTSMYLCASTSLDSSYNEQFFGPGTRLTVL.

This clone has more than one count but fewer than ten. The rearrangement joins TRBV30 to TRBJ1-1; D gene uncertain. V was pared by 1 base and J by 3 bases, with 3 bases between. From germline, CDR1 is GTSNPN and CDR2 SVGIG (reference sequence). This CDR3 contains 11 residues. This chain's CDR3 is CAWSAYTEAFF. The DNA of the CDR3 is TGTGCCTGGAGTGCCTACACTGAAGCTTTCTTT.

V is TRBV10-3 and J is TRBJ1-1; no clear D gene. The CDR3 is 12 residues long. Trimming cost V 7 bases and J 5 bases, with 11 bases left between them. Germline CDR1 ENHRY, CDR2 SYGVKD. The CDR3 is CAITGEGTEAFF. CDR3 DNA sequence: TGTGCCATCACCGGGGAGGGAACTGAAGCTTTCTTT.

This chain links TRBV20-1 with TRBJ1-2; no reliable D call. The CDR3 loop spans 11 amino acids. The germline V and J ends were trimmed by 6 bases and 8 bases, with 13 bases remaining between them. Looked up from germline, CDR1 is DFQATT and CDR2 is SNEGSKA (reference sequence). CDR3 residues: CSATRPRGYTF. The CDR3 nucleotides are TGCAGTGCAACCCGACCGCGCGGCTACACCTTC.

V and J are TRBV5-1 and TRBJ1-3; D remains ambiguous. The CDR3 is made up of 13 amino acids. V lost 5 bases, J lost 0 bases, and 6 bases lay in between. Germline V gives CDR1 SGHRS, CDR2 YFSETQ. CDR3 DNA sequence: TGCGCCAGCAGTCCAAGCTCTGGAAACACCATATATTTT. Amino acid sequence: CASSPSSGNTIYF.

V usage is TRBV6-5 and J usage is TRBJ2-5; the match to TRBD1 covers 8 bases. Trimming took 6 bases from V and 5 from J; bases not matched to a gene: 11. CDR1 and CDR2 (germline): MNHEY, SVGAGI. This CDR3 is 15 amino acids long. The DNA of the CDR3 is TGTGCCAGCAGCCCGACAGGGGCGACGGCGGAGACCCAGTACTTC. Translation: CASSPTGATAETQYF.

This clone was detected a few times. This chain uses TRBV2 with TRBJ1-6, with D possibly TRBD1 on 5 matching bases. CDR1 and CDR2 (germline): SNHLY, FYNNEI. CDR3 length equals 14 residues. The V end was cut by 3 bases, the J end by 6 bases, with 9 bases between. Here the CDR3 DNA reads TGTGCCAGCAGTGAGGAGGGGTCTAATTCACCCCTCCACTTT. Its protein is CASSEEGSNSPLHF.

The chain is built from TRBV6-1 and TRBJ1-2; D is uncertain. Trimming cost V 2 bases and J 6 bases, with 10 bases left between them. The CDR3 loop spans 13 amino acids. The V gene's germline CDR1 is MNHNS and CDR2 SASEGT. The CDR3 DNA reads as TGTGCCAGCAGTGAATGGCGCGGGAATGGCTACACCTTC. Its translation is CASSEWRGNGYTF.

This sequence joins TRBV7-9 and TRBJ2-3; 10 bases match TRBD1. With V trimmed by 3 bases and J by 3 bases, 3 bases remained unmatched. The length of the CDR3 is 15 residues. CDR1 and CDR2 (germline): SEHNR, FQNEAQ (reference sequence). CDR3 nucleotide sequence: TGTGCCAGCAGCTTCGGACAGGGGGTTACAGATACGCAGTATTTT. It is translated as CASSFGQGVTDTQYF.